This T cell receptor (beta chain) stems from a study of regulatory T cells in long-lasting Graves disease. Specified time point: newly diagnosed GD, antithyroid drugs for less than 3 months. The authors made the TCR library using RNA they extracted from PBMCs. Points from the study as a whole: Less diverse TCR repertoires were seen in persistent Graves' patients than in newly diagnosed ones.

Construction of TCR beta libraries relied on iRepertoire HTBI primers and on Arm-PCR targeting CDR3 regions. In the study's own analysis: Across all samples, about 62 TRBV segments and around 15 TRBJ segments were identified. TCRdb processed the multiplex PCR reads anew with MiXCR; each CDR3 protein has one entry. What appears here as the V and J calls and clone size reflects TCRdb's work, not the paper's. The sample holds 400,000 to 550,000 distinct CDR3 sequences; roughly 15% are singletons and the top ten take 20% to 25%. This clonotype was recorded many times. Its antigen is not known. This sample was also put to use in a study of T cells in Graves' hyperthyroidism and ophthalmopathy. This second study notes: Orbital computed tomography, thyroid ultrasound, serum thyroxine and TRAb, and clinical symptoms together informed the diagnoses. Most clonotypes that expanded in the thyroid above 0.001 also showed up in blood.

Sequenced here: peripheral blood mononuclear cells (PBMCs), sampled at new diagnosis, from a patient treated with antithyroid drugs. The source of this sequence is a woman between 18 and 29 years old with Graves disease.

CDR3 bases: TGTGCCAGCAGTGAAGTGGGACAGACCTATGGCTACACCTTC. Encoded protein: CASSEVGQTYGYTF. The J gene is TRBJ1-2, the V gene TRBV2; TRBD1 matches 7 bases. Germline CDR1 and CDR2: SNHLY and FYNNEI. V was clipped by 1 base and J by 4 bases; unmatched bases: 3. The CDR3 contains 14 residues.